The 7 T cell receptor beta chains below were found in one sample sequenced in a study of shared clonotypes between healthy human individuals. Here immunoSEQ multiplex PCR was the method, and the copy in TCRdb shows in-frame clones only, minus some. The sample includes roughly 590,000 clones, about 95% of them seen just once. Naive CD8 cells lacked CD45RO and underwent positive selection for CCR7, leaving out terminally differentiated effector memory CD45RA+ cells. Source material: naive CD8+ T cells sorted from blood. The receptors here all came from a woman aged 25 to 39 in good health.

The chain couples TRBV30 to TRBJ2-2; the D gene is possibly TRBD2 (6 bases). The CDR3 has 12 residues. Trimming stripped 0 bases from V and 7 bases from J, with 6 bases between. CDR1 is GTSNPN, CDR2 SVGIG, per germline (reference sequence). This chain's CDR3 is CAWSVGGGELFF. The CDR3 DNA reads TGTGCCTGGAGTGTGGGGGGCGGGGAGCTGTTTTTT.

This clone was observed once. This rearrangement joins TRBV7-8 to TRBJ1-5, with D possibly TRBD1 on 5 matching bases. The germline V and J ends were trimmed by 5 bases and 4 bases, with 18 bases remaining between them. The CDR3 length is 16 residues. The germline CDR1 and CDR2 sequences are SGHVS and FQNEAQ. The CDR3 nucleotides are TGTGCCAGCAGCCCCGGGACCCCCCAGAGAAATCAGCCCCAGCATTTT. Translating gives CASSPGTPQRNQPQHF.

The V and J genes are TRBV18 and TRBJ1-2; D is perhaps TRBD1 (6 bases). The germline V gene encodes CDR1 KGHSH and CDR2 LQKENI. This CDR3 is 15 amino acids long. The V gene lost 0 bases and the J gene lost 0 bases, with 8 bases spanning the gap. CDR3 residues: CASSPPGTTNYGYTF. In nucleotides, the CDR3 is TGTGCCAGCTCACCACCCGGGACAACTAACTATGGCTACACCTTC. Full variable domain (rest looked up from reference TRBV18 and TRBJ1-2): NAGVMQNPRHLVRRRGQEARLRCSPMKGHSHVYWYRQLPEEGLKFMVYLQKENIIDESGMPKERFSAEFPKEGPSILRIQQVVRGDSAAYFCASSPPGTTNYGYTFGSGTRLTVV.

The chain combines TRBV28 with TRBJ1-1, with D maybe TRBD1 (5 bases). Trimming left V 5 bases short and J 9 bases short, with 16 bases between. The CDR3 has 13 residues. Germline loops: CDR1 MDHEN, CDR2 SYDVKM. The CDR3, as DNA: TGTGCCAGCAGTAGCGACCGGGACGCAAAAGCTTTCTTT. Its translation is CASSSDRDAKAFF.

The chain uses TRBV5-4 and TRBJ1-1; tentatively, D is TRBD1 (5 bases). The CDR3 is made up of 12 amino acids. CDR1 and CDR2 (germline): SGHNT, YYREEE (reference sequence). Trimming left V 5 bases short and J 7 bases short, with 12 bases between. Written as DNA, the CDR3 is TGTGCCAGCAGTTGGGACTCCGATGAAGCTTTCTTT. Translating gives CASSWDSDEAFF. The full variable domain, in which reference TRBV5-4 and TRBJ1-1 provide the parts outside the CDR3, is ETGVTQSPTHLIKTRGQQVTLRCSSQSGHNTVSWYQQALGQGPQFIFQYYREEENGRGNFPPRFSGLQFPNYSSELNVNALELDDSALYLCASSWDSDEAFFGQGTRLTVV.

The chain links TRBV29-1 to TRBJ2-1; D could derive from TRBD1 or TRBD2 (5 bases each). V shed 6 bases and J shed 8 bases, with 29 bases lying between them. Germline V CDR1 and CDR2: SQVTM, ANQGSEA. CDR3 length: 17 residues. The CDR3 sequence: CSVVSGDGRVIGDEQFF. The DNA for the CDR3 is TGCAGCGTCGTGAGTGGGGACGGTAGGGTCATCGGCGATGAGCAGTTCTTC.

In this sample, this clone turned up once. The chain uses TRBV9 and TRBJ2-7; D perhaps matches TRBD1 (6 bases). From germline, CDR1 is SGDLS and CDR2 YYNGEE. Trimming left V 0 bases short and J 0 bases short, with 13 bases between. This CDR3 region has 16 residues. CDR3 sequence reads: CASSVDRDTPSYEQYF. CDR3 sequence (DNA): TGTGCCAGCAGCGTAGATCGGGACACCCCCTCCTACGAGCAGTACTTC.